The 18 T cell receptor beta chains below all came from one sample that was sequenced in a study of blood T cell repertoires in COVID-19. Using immunoSEQ multiplex PCR, the repertoire was profiled, and TCRdb retains in-frame clones only, with some absent. The table records 200,000 to 300,000 clones, 70% to 90% of them present only once. The sequencing input was peripheral blood. These receptors all come from a man aged 18 to 35 with active or convalescent COVID-19.

This rearrangement joins TRBV2 to TRBJ1-1; TRBD1 might be the D (6 bases). Germline V gene lookup returns CDR1 SNHLY and CDR2 FYNNEI. The V end lost 7 bases, the J end lost 0 bases, and 9 bases lay between the germline ends. This CDR3 comprises 13 residues. The CDR3, as DNA: TGTGCCAGCACTGACAGGTTGAACACTGAAGCTTTCTTT. Translation gives CASTDRLNTEAFF.

The chain joins TRBV3-1 (or the pseudogene TRBV3-2) to TRBJ1-1; 9 bases agree with TRBD1. The germline V gene encodes CDR1 LGHDT and CDR2 YNNKEL (reference sequence). This CDR3 region has 18 residues. With 6 bases clipped from V and 5 bases from J, the junction kept 19 bases outside the gene matches. CDR3 sequence (DNA): TGTGCCAGCAGTCAAAGGAACGAAGGGACAGGGCGGTGGACTGAAGCTTTCTTT. This codes for CASSQRNEGTGRWTEAFF.

The chain combines TRBV11-1 with TRBJ2-2; D is unclear. The CDR3 is 13 residues long. V was shortened by 0 bases and J by 8 bases, with 7 bases between the two germline ends. Germline CDR1 and CDR2: SGHAT and FQDESV (reference sequence). The DNA of the CDR3 is TGTGCCAGCAGCTTAGCTCTGGAGGGGGAGCTGTTTTTT. The encoded protein is CASSLALEGELFF.

V is TRBV28 and J is TRBJ1-4; 7 bases line up with TRBD1. The V gene end was trimmed by 5 bases and the J gene end by 3 bases; junction bases not matched to a gene: 3. The length of the CDR3 is 14 residues. The germline V gene encodes CDR1 MDHEN and CDR2 SYDVKM. The CDR3 is CASSNRGANEKLFF. The CDR3 DNA reads TGTGCCAGCAGTAACAGGGGTGCTAATGAAAAACTGTTTTTT. The full variable domain, completed using reference TRBV28 and TRBJ1-4, is DVKVTQSSRYLVKRTGEKVFLECVQDMDHENMFWYRQDPGLGLRLIYFSYDVKMKEKGDIPEGYSVSREKKERFSLILESASTNQTSMYLCASSNRGANEKLFFGSGTQLSVL.

The chain has TRBV4-2 and TRBJ2-2; D might be TRBD2 (6 bases). Germline CDR1 and CDR2: LGHNA and YNFKEQ. V was shortened by 4 bases and J by 3 bases, with 18 bases between the two germline ends. The CDR3 sequence is 17 residues long. DNA for the CDR3: TGTGCCAGCAGCCGATCAGCCGGAGGGATAGACACCGGGGAGCTGTTTTTT. This encodes CASSRSAGGIDTGELFF.

The rearrangement uses TRBV5-6 and TRBJ1-6, with TRBD1 matching 9 bases. V dropped 6 bases and J dropped 8; count of bases not matched to a gene: 9. CDR3 size: 15 residues. Germline V gene sequence: CDR1 SGHDT, CDR2 YYEEEE. The CDR3 region is CASTLRTGADSPLHF. DNA for the CDR3: TGTGCCAGCACCCTGCGGACAGGGGCTGATTCACCCCTCCACTTT.

The chain carries TRBV29-1 and TRBJ1-1; 8 bases line up with TRBD1. CDR3 size: 13 residues. V dropped 4 bases and J dropped 6; count of bases not matched to a gene: 7. CDR1 and CDR2 (germline): SQVTM, ANQGSEA. The CDR3 bases are TGCAGCGTTGGAAGACAGGGGTTGCCTGAAGCTTTCTTT. Its translation is CSVGRQGLPEAFF. The complete variable domain, with remaining parts taken from reference TRBV29-1 and TRBJ1-1, reads SAVISQKPSRDICQRGTSLTIQCQVDSQVTMMFWYRQQPGQSLTLIATANQGSEATYESGFVIDKFPISRPNLTFSTLTVSNMSPEDSSIYLCSVGRQGLPEAFFGQGTRLTVV.

This chain connects TRBV7-2 to TRBJ2-3; 7 nucleotides match TRBD2. The CDR3 has 15 residues. Germline V gene sequence: CDR1 SGHTA, CDR2 FQGNSA. Losses at the gene ends were 2 bases for V and 0 bases for J; bases not matched to a gene: 2. The CDR3 spells CASSLTSESTDTQYF. CDR3 bases: TGTGCCAGCAGCTTAACTAGCGAGAGCACAGATACGCAGTATTTT.

V gene TRBV7-2 combines with J gene TRBJ1-1; 7 positions match TRBD1. Germline CDR1 SGHTA, CDR2 FQGNSA. Germline trimming cut 3 bases from V and 3 bases from J; bases unmatched to any gene: 1. The CDR3 totals 13 residues. The CDR3 DNA reads as TGTGCCAGCAGCTTCGACAGGGACACTGAAGCTTTCTTT. Residues: CASSFDRDTEAFF.

This clone appeared once. The chain employs TRBV28 and TRBJ2-5; 11 positions agree with TRBD1. Germline trimming cut 7 bases from V and 0 bases from J; bases unmatched to any gene: 16. The CDR3 extends over 19 amino acids. Germline assignment: CDR1 MDHEN and CDR2 SYDVKM. CDR3 amino acids: CASNPGTGGHLGYQETQYF. CDR3 nucleotide sequence: TGTGCCAGCAACCCCGGGACAGGGGGGCACCTAGGGTACCAAGAGACCCAGTACTTC.

The gene calls are TRBV21-1 and TRBJ1-3; the D segment call TRBD1 is taken from the table without a DNA check. TRBV21-1 is given as a pseudogene. This CDR3 comprises 21 residues. The CDR3, as DNA: TGTGCCAGCAGCAAAGTGAGGTCTGGACAGACCCACGGTCCCTCTGGAAACACCATATATTTT. Translated, it gives CASSKVRSGQTHGPSGNTIYF.

The rearrangement links TRBV2 to TRBJ1-5; possibly TRBD1 for D (6 bases). The CDR3 is made up of 13 amino acids. In germline, CDR1 is SNHLY, CDR2 FYNNEI. Trimming left V 7 bases short and J 5 bases short, with 12 bases between. In DNA, the CDR3 is TGTGCCAGCATGGGGGCCCTAGATCAGCCCCAGCATTTT. As protein: CASMGALDQPQHF.

The genes are TRBV27 and TRBJ2-3; 13 bases agree with TRBD2. After removal of 6 bases from V and 4 bases from J, the junction contained 4 bases not matched to a gene. The germline CDR1 and CDR2 sequences are MNHEY and SMNVEV (reference sequence). This CDR3 spans 15 amino acids. CDR3 nucleotides: TGTGCCAGCAGGAGGACTAGCGGGAGCCCAGATACGCAGTATTTT. Protein: CASRRTSGSPDTQYF.

The count of this clone is one. The CDR3 sequence is CASSPEGGEYTGELFF. CDR3 nucleotide sequence: TGTGCCAGCAGCCCCGAGGGGGGGGAGTACACCGGGGAGCTGTTTTTT. J is TRBJ2-2 and V is TRBV7-9, with D possibly being TRBD2 (7 bases). The germline V gene encodes CDR1 SEHNR and CDR2 FQNEAQ (reference sequence). The CDR3 spans 16 residues. Trimming left V 5 bases short and J 3 bases short, with 16 bases between.

The chain couples TRBV7-2 to TRBJ1-6; 7 nucleotides match TRBD1. CDR1 and CDR2 (germline): SGHTA, FQGNSA. There are 13 residues in the CDR3. The V gene end was trimmed by 3 bases and the J gene end by 14 bases; junction bases not matched to a gene: 7. The CDR3 nucleotides read TGTGCCAGCAGCTTTCAGGGGGTTGTTGCCCTCCACTTT. It yields the protein CASSFQGVVALHF. The full variable domain, rest sourced from reference TRBV7-2 and TRBJ1-6, is GAGVSQSPSNKVTEKGKDVELRCDPISGHTALYWYRQSLGQGLEFLIYFQGNSAPDKSGLPSDRFSAERTGGSVSTLTIQRTQQEDSAVYLCASSFQGVVALHFGNGTRLTVT.

The sample holds one count of this clone. The rearrangement uses TRBV27 and TRBJ2-1; 12 positions agree with TRBD2. CDR1 is MNHEY, CDR2 SMNVEV, per germline (reference sequence). V was pared by 6 bases and J by 4 bases, with 4 bases of the junction left unmatched. CDR3 size: 15 residues. CDR3 sequence reads: CASSRGTSGYNEQFF. The CDR3, as DNA: TGTGCCAGCAGCCGAGGGACTAGCGGGTACAATGAGCAGTTCTTC.

J is TRBJ1-6 and V is TRBV13, with TRBD1 identical over 9 bases. The CDR3 contains 16 residues. V dropped 6 bases and J dropped 7; count of bases not matched to a gene: 10. Germline lookup yields CDR1 PRHDT and CDR2 FYEKMQ (reference sequence). CDR3 region: CASSYTGTGTNSPLHF. The CDR3 DNA sequence: TGTGCCAGCAGTTATACCGGGACAGGGACAAATTCACCCCTCCACTTT.

This clone was observed a few times. The rearrangement joins TRBV2 to TRBJ2-3, with a weak D call TRBD2 (5 bases). This CDR3 comprises 16 residues. Germline CDR1 is SNHLY and CDR2 is FYNNEI. The germline V and J ends were trimmed by 5 bases and 0 bases, with 15 bases remaining between them. The CDR3, as DNA: TGTGCCAGCAGTCGGAGGAACTCCACTAGCACAGATACGCAGTATTTT. It yields the protein CASSRRNSTSTDTQYF.